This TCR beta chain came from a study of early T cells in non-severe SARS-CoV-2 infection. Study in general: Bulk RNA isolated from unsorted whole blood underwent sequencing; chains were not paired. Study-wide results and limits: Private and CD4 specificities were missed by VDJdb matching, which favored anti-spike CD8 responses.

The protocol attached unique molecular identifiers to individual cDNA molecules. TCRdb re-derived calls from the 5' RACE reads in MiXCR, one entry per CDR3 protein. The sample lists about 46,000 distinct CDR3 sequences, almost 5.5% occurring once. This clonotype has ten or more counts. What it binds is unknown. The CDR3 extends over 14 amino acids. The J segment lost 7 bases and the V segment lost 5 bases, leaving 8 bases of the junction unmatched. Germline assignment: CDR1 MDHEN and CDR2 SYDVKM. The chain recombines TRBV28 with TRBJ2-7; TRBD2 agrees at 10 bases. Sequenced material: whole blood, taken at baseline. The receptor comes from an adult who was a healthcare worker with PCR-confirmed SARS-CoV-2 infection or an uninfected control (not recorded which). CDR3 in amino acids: CASSKLAGSSEQYF. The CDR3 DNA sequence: TGTGCCAGCAGTAAACTAGCGGGGTCCTCGGAGCAGTACTTC.